One and the same sample provided the 10 T cell receptor beta chains below, sequenced in a study of cytomegalovirus exposure and HLA in healthy donors. 13 Jbeta primers and 60 Vbeta primers were used for the PCR. TCRdb keeps only in-frame clones here, not all; method: immunoSEQ multiplex PCR. The table records approximately 150,000 clones, more than 80% of them present only once. The sequencing sample was made of PBMCs. The origin of the receptors is a woman in her 50s in good health and CMV-seronegative.

This clone was counted only a few times. The chain employs TRBV28 and TRBJ2-7; 9 bases map to TRBD1. With V trimmed by 3 bases and J by 6 bases, 9 bases remained unmatched. The CDR3 is made up of 15 amino acids. Germline V gene data show CDR1 as MDHEN and CDR2 as SYDVKM. The CDR3 is CASSFLGQGGSEQYF. Written as DNA, the CDR3 is TGTGCCAGCAGTTTTTTGGGACAGGGAGGATCCGAGCAGTACTTC. Complete variable domain (other parts from reference TRBV28 and TRBJ2-7): DVKVTQSSRYLVKRTGEKVFLECVQDMDHENMFWYRQDPGLGLRLIYFSYDVKMKEKGDIPEGYSVSREKKERFSLILESASTNQTSMYLCASSFLGQGGSEQYFGPGTRLTVT.

The rearrangement links TRBV6-5 to TRBJ2-3; 7 nucleotides match TRBD1. The CDR3 is made up of 14 amino acids. Looked up from germline, CDR1 is MNHEY and CDR2 is SVGAGI. V lost 6 bases, J lost 6 bases, and 9 bases stayed unmatched. CDR3 DNA: TGTGCCAGCAGCTCGGGACAGAAGGTGGATACGCAGTATTTT. As protein: CASSSGQKVDTQYF.

This clone has more than one count but fewer than ten. The chain combines TRBV19 with TRBJ2-7, with D perhaps matching TRBD1 (6 bases). Germline V gives CDR1 LNHDA, CDR2 SQIVND (reference sequence). V lost 5 bases and J 2 bases, leaving 13 bases between the germline ends. The CDR3 loop spans 14 amino acids. CDR3 residues: CASSSRDTTYEQYF. CDR3 nucleotides: TGTGCCAGTAGTTCCCGGGACACCACCTACGAGCAGTACTTC.

V and J are TRBV7-8 and TRBJ2-6, with D unclear. V shed 5 bases and J shed 5 bases, with 10 bases lying between them. Germline CDR1 SGHVS, CDR2 FQNEAQ. The CDR3 is 14 residues long. The CDR3 reads CASSTLIWANVLTF. CDR3 coding DNA: TGTGCCAGCAGCACCCTAATTTGGGCCAACGTCCTGACTTTC. Drawing the rest from reference TRBV7-8 and TRBJ2-6, the complete variable domain is GAGVSQSPRYKVAKRGQDVALRCDPISGHVSLFWYQQALGQGPEFLTYFQNEAQLDKSGLPSDRFFAERPEGSVSTLKIQRTQQEDSAVYLCASSTLIWANVLTFGAGSRLTVL.

CDR3 coding DNA: TGTGCCAGCAGTTTCGAGTTGAGGGGACTAGCGGTCGAGCAGTACTTC. Amino acids: CASSFELRGLAVEQYF. The V gene is TRBV28, the J gene TRBJ2-7; 11 bases match TRBD2. V lost 3 bases, J lost 6 bases, and 10 bases stayed unmatched. In germline, CDR1 is MDHEN, CDR2 SYDVKM. CDR3 length: 16 amino acids.

This chain connects TRBV5-8 to TRBJ1-5, with 7 bases matching TRBD1. CDR1 is SGHTS, CDR2 YDEGEE, per germline. Trimming cost V 2 bases and J 6 bases; bases outside gene matches: 2. This CDR3 has 13 amino acids. DNA of the CDR3: TGTGCCAGCAGCTTATACAGGGGTCAGCCCCAGCATTTT. Its translation is CASSLYRGQPQHF.

The J gene is TRBJ1-4, the V gene TRBV7-8, with 8 bases lining up with TRBD1. Trimming took 5 bases from V and 4 from J; bases not matched to a gene: 9. Germline-derived CDR1 and CDR2 are SGHVS and FQNEAQ. The CDR3 runs to 16 residues. The CDR3 sequence: CASSPDYRGNNEKLFF. CDR3 sequence (DNA): TGTGCCAGCAGCCCTGATTACAGGGGGAATAATGAAAAACTGTTTTTT. The full variable domain, in which reference TRBV7-8 and TRBJ1-4 provide the parts outside the CDR3, is GAGVSQSPRYKVAKRGQDVALRCDPISGHVSLFWYQQALGQGPEFLTYFQNEAQLDKSGLPSDRFFAERPEGSVSTLKIQRTQQEDSAVYLCASSPDYRGNNEKLFFGSGTQLSVL.

This sequence joins TRBV9 and TRBJ2-1; D possibly corresponds to TRBD2 (5 bases). CDR3 size: 17 residues. The germline gives CDR1 SGDLS, CDR2 YYNGEE. V was clipped by 0 bases and J by 6 bases, with 19 bases between them. CDR3 nucleotide sequence: TGTGCCAGCAGCGTAGTCGGGGTGGCCCGGCGTTTCAATGAGCAGTTCTTC. Amino acids: CASSVVGVARRFNEQFF.

The chain couples TRBV5-1 to TRBJ2-5, with 8 bases that match TRBD1. CDR3 size: 15 residues. The V segment lost 0 bases and the J segment 3 bases; nucleotides outside the gene matches: 4. Per the germline V gene, CDR1 is SGHRS and CDR2 is YFSETQ. DNA for the CDR3: TGCGCCAGCAGCTTGGACAGGGGGAACGAAGAGACCCAGTACTTC. Encoded protein: CASSLDRGNEETQYF.

The chain combines TRBV5-5 with TRBJ1-4; D not certain. Germline V gene lookup returns CDR1 SGHKS and CDR2 YYEKEE (reference sequence). With 0 bases removed from V and 7 bases from J, the gap between germline ends came to 4 bases. The CDR3 spans 12 residues. As DNA, the CDR3 is TGTGCCAGCAGCTTGGGTAGTGAAAAACTGTTTTTT. This sequence encodes CASSLGSEKLFF. The complete variable domain, with remaining parts taken from reference TRBV5-5 and TRBJ1-4, reads DAGVTQSPTHLIKTRGQQVTLRCSPISGHKSVSWYQQVLGQGPQFIFQYYEKEERGRGNFPDRFSARQFPNYSSELNVNALLLGDSALYLCASSLGSEKLFFGSGTQLSVL.